These T cell receptor beta chains were read from a single sample in a study of CD8 T cells in Susac syndrome. TCRdb recomputed calls from the immunoSEQ multiplex PCR reads with MiXCR, one row per CDR3 protein. The sample lists roughly 160,000 distinct CDR3 sequences; roughly 95% were seen once. Sequenced sample: CD4+ T cells from PBMCs. The receptors stem from a human donor with Susac syndrome. CDR3s include the opening cysteine and the closing phenylalanine or tryptophan. The order of the fields is V gene, D gene, J gene, clone size, CDR3 protein, CDR3 DNA. D genes are given only for firm matches. Only some rows state a clone size, as once, few, many or a class for expanded clones.

TRBV4-3	NA	TRBJ2-1	NA	CASSQVFRATYNEQFF	TGCGCCAGCAGCCAAGTATTCCGGGCCACCTACAATGAGCAGTTCTTC
TRBV7-8	TRBD1	TRBJ2-6	NA	CASQGQGIAGANVLTF	TGTGCCAGCCAGGGACAGGGTATCGCTGGGGCCAACGTCCTGACTTTC
TRBV6-6	TRBD1	TRBJ1-6	few	CASSRQGDNSPLHF	TGTGCCAGCAGTAGACAGGGAGATAATTCACCCCTCCACTTT
TRBV20-1	NA	TRBJ1-1	NA	CSAVKGQIPEAFF	TGCAGTGCTGTGAAAGGACAGATCCCTGAAGCTTTCTTT
TRBV9	TRBD1	TRBJ2-3	NA	CASSSQQGAGDTQYF	TGTGCCAGCAGTAGTCAACAGGGGGCTGGTGATACGCAGTATTTT
TRBV18	NA	TRBJ2-2	NA	CASSPLDQNTGELFF	TGTGCCAGCTCACCACTGGACCAGAACACCGGGGAGCTGTTTTTT
TRBV12-3/TRBV12-4	NA	TRBJ2-1	NA	CASSPAGEQFF	TGTGCCAGCAGTCCTGCTGGCGAGCAGTTCTTC
TRBV5-1	NA	TRBJ2-3	NA	CASSLAGRGPDTQYF	TGCGCCAGCAGCTTGGCGGGCCGGGGCCCCGATACGCAGTATTTT
TRBV4-2	TRBD1	TRBJ1-4	NA	CASSQDRLNEKLFF	TGTGCCAGCAGCCAGGACAGGCTTAATGAAAAACTGTTTTTT
TRBV4-1	TRBD1	TRBJ1-2	NA	CASSHPTGGDYGYTF	TGCGCCAGCAGCCACCCGACAGGGGGCGACTATGGCTACACCTTC
TRBV13	NA	TRBJ2-6	NA	CASVGNGGANVLTF	TGTGCCAGCGTCGGAAACGGGGGGGCCAACGTCCTGACTTTC
TRBV4-3	NA	TRBJ1-1	NA	CASSQVSGRWTEAFF	TGCGCCAGCAGCCAAGTTTCGGGGAGGTGGACTGAAGCTTTCTTT
TRBV27	TRBD1	TRBJ1-2	NA	CASSLIQGAKGYTF	TGTGCCAGCAGTTTAATCCAGGGGGCAAAAGGCTACACCTTC
TRBV2	NA	TRBJ1-5	NA	CASSEASRDQPQHF	TGTGCCAGCAGTGAAGCGTCCAGGGACCAGCCCCAGCATTTT
TRBV28	NA	TRBJ2-7	NA	CASSPADTDYEQYF	TGTGCCAGCAGTCCGGCCGACACCGACTACGAGCAGTACTTC
TRBV7-9	NA	TRBJ2-3	once	CASSRETSADTQYF	TGTGCCAGCAGCCGCGAGACATCTGCAGATACGCAGTATTTT
TRBV18	NA	TRBJ1-6	NA	CASSLQHGSALHF	TGTGCCAGCTCACTCCAACACGGCTCGGCCCTCCACTTT
TRBV4-3	NA	TRBJ1-1	NA	CATSDGRTEAFF	TGCGCCACCTCGGACGGCCGGACTGAAGCTTTCTTT
TRBV5-5	NA	TRBJ2-2	NA	CASSFGTQGTHTGELFF	TGTGCCAGCAGCTTTGGTACCCAGGGCACCCACACCGGGGAGCTGTTTTTT
TRBV4-2	NA	TRBJ1-4	NA	CASSQGAGQVLELFF	TGTGCCAGCAGCCAGGGGGCCGGTCAGGTACTGGAACTGTTTTTT
TRBV5-4	NA	TRBJ2-5	NA	CASTVVGGRKETQYF	TGTGCCAGCACGGTCGTGGGGGGACGAAAAGAGACCCAGTACTTC
TRBV9	TRBD2	TRBJ2-1	NA	CASSLRTSGPNEQFF	TGTGCCAGCAGCCTGCGGACTAGCGGGCCGAATGAGCAGTTCTTC
TRBV4-3	TRBD2	TRBJ2-7	NA	CASSQSPRRESDEQYF	TGCGCCAGCAGCCAATCGCCGCGGCGGGAGTCGGACGAGCAGTACTTC
TRBV4-3	TRBD2	TRBJ2-7	NA	CASSQGSGRAYF	TGCGCCAGCAGCCAAGGAAGCGGGAGGGCGTACTTC
TRBV18	NA	TRBJ1-2	NA	CASSPPSLDGYYTF	TGTGCCAGCTCACCACCGAGCCTCGACGGGTACTACACCTTC
TRBV24-1	NA	TRBJ2-4	NA	CATSGDDDLAKNIQYF	TGTGCCACCAGTGGGGACGACGACTTAGCCAAAAACATTCAGTACTTC
TRBV11-1	NA	TRBJ1-2	NA	CASSRATGYGYTF	TGTGCCAGCAGCCGCGCTACAGGGTATGGCTACACCTTC
TRBV20-1	TRBD2	TRBJ2-1	NA	CSARGGLAGINEQFF	TGCAGTGCTAGAGGGGGACTAGCGGGGATCAATGAGCAGTTCTTC
TRBV2	NA	TRBJ2-4	NA	CASSVEGEAKNIQYF	TGTGCCAGCAGTGTGGAGGGAGAAGCCAAAAACATTCAGTACTTC
TRBV12-3/TRBV12-4	NA	TRBJ2-1	NA	CASTQSDEQFF	TGTGCCAGCACCCAGAGCGATGAGCAGTTCTTC
TRBV12-3/TRBV12-4	NA	TRBJ1-1	NA	CASSLIWGFTEAFF	TGTGCCAGCAGTTTGATATGGGGTTTCACTGAAGCTTTCTTT
TRBV29-1	NA	TRBJ1-2	NA	CSVITGINNYGYTF	TGCAGCGTTATCACAGGGATTAATAACTATGGCTACACCTTC
TRBV28	NA	TRBJ2-5	NA	CASISGARETQYF	TGTGCCAGCATCTCAGGGGCTCGGGAGACCCAGTACTTC
TRBV5-1	NA	TRBJ2-3	NA	CASSLGGIAQGTDTQYF	TGCGCCAGCAGCTTGGGAGGCATAGCGCAAGGCACAGATACGCAGTATTTT
TRBV3-1	NA	TRBJ1-1	NA	CASSYRVSEAFF	TGTGCCAGCAGCTACAGGGTCTCTGAAGCTTTCTTT
TRBV18	TRBD1	TRBJ1-2	NA	CASSPQTGHYGYTF	TGTGCCAGCTCACCACAGACAGGGCACTATGGCTACACCTTC
TRBV2	TRBD2	TRBJ2-7	NA	CASADATSGKHEQYF	TGTGCCAGCGCCGACGCGACTAGCGGGAAGCACGAGCAGTACTTC
TRBV7-2	TRBD2	TRBJ2-7	NA	CASSIRSGRGYEQYF	TGTGCCAGCAGCATCCGTAGCGGGAGGGGCTACGAGCAGTACTTC
TRBV29-1	TRBD1	TRBJ2-1	NA	CSADRGNNEQFF	TGCAGCGCCGACAGGGGGAACAATGAGCAGTTCTTC
TRBV20-1	TRBD2	TRBJ2-5	NA	CSASGGNQETQYF	TGCAGTGCTAGCGGGGGGAACCAAGAGACCCAGTACTTC
TRBV18	TRBD1	TRBJ1-1	NA	CASSPFGQANTEAFF	TGTGCCAGCTCACCTTTCGGACAGGCGAACACTGAAGCTTTCTTT
TRBV20-1	TRBD1	TRBJ1-5	NA	CSAGTGSNQPQHF	TGCAGTGCTGGGACAGGCTCCAATCAGCCCCAGCATTTT
TRBV15	NA	TRBJ2-7	once	CATSLRDPRDEQYF	TGTGCCACCAGCCTACGGGATCCCCGGGATGAGCAGTACTTC